Listed below are T cell receptor beta chains from one sample, sequenced in a study of T cells in Graves' hyperthyroidism and ophthalmopathy. Via MiXCR, TCRdb re-called the multiplex PCR reads, giving one row per CDR3 protein. The sample holds around 450,000 distinct CDR3 sequences, roughly 15% seen once. The specimen sequenced was blood. These receptors all come from a woman under 30 with Graves' hyperthyroidism. Both conserved end residues are part of each CDR3. A D gene is named only where the DNA matches it firmly. The size of a clone is reported for some rows only, either as once, few or many, or as a class for expanded clones.

v_call,clone_size,d_call,j_call,cdr3_nt,cdr3_aa
TRBV20-1,many,TRBD2,TRBJ2-1,TGCAGTGCTTTAGCGGGAGGGCCATACAATGAGCAGTTCTTC,CSALAGGPYNEQFF
TRBV12-5,few,.,TRBJ1-1,TGTGCTAGTGGTTTGGTACTTGTGAACACTGAAGCTTTCTTT,CASGLVLVNTEAFF
TRBV2,many,.,TRBJ1-1,TGTGCCAGCAGTTATATTTGGAACACTGAAGCTTTCTTT,CASSYIWNTEAFF
TRBV27,many,.,TRBJ2-7,TGTGCCAGCAGTTTAGGTCGGACAACCTACGAGCAGTACTTC,CASSLGRTTYEQYF
TRBV11-1,many,.,TRBJ2-3,TGTGCCAGCAGCTTAGCGCGAGGGGCCGATACGCAGTATTTT,CASSLARGADTQYF
TRBV6-1,few,TRBD1,TRBJ1-1,TGTGCCAGCAGAACCGGGACAGCCAACACTGAAGCTTTCTTT,CASRTGTANTEAFF
TRBV9,.,.,TRBJ1-1,TGTGCCAGCAGCGTAGTCCGCAGAGGGGAAGCTTTCTTT,CASSVVRRGEAFF
TRBV7-8,many,TRBD1,TRBJ1-6,TGTGCCAGCAGCTTAGGGGACAGGTTTTTCAATTCACCCCTCCACTTT,CASSLGDRFFNSPLHF
TRBV20-1,many,TRBD2,TRBJ2-1,TGCAGTGCTAGGACTAGCGGGAGGGTTGAGCAGTTCTTC,CSARTSGRVEQFF
TRBV18,.,.,TRBJ2-1,TGTGCCAGCTCACCAAAGGACAGTTACAATGAGCAGTTCTTC,CASSPKDSYNEQFF
TRBV5-1,many,.,TRBJ1-1,TGCGCCAGCGCGCTAAAAGGGGCCACTGAAGCTTTCTTT,CASALKGATEAFF
TRBV2,few,.,TRBJ2-2,TGTGCCAGCAGTCCAAAAGGGGGTAACACCGGGGAGCTGTTTTTT,CASSPKGGNTGELFF
TRBV29-1,.,.,TRBJ2-2,TGCAGCGTTGAAGATCTCTCACCTGACGGGGAGCTGTTTTTT,CSVEDLSPDGELFF
TRBV29-1,.,TRBD1,TRBJ2-6,TGCAGCGTCGGGACAGGGGGGGGGGGGGCCAACGTCCTGACTTTC,CSVGTGGGGANVLTF
TRBV10-3,.,TRBD1,TRBJ1-2,TGTGCCATCAGTGAAGGACAGGGGGGCTACACCTTC,CAISEGQGGYTF
TRBV28,.,TRBD1,TRBJ2-1,TGTGCCAGCAGGCACACAGGGGGCTCCTACAATGAGCAGTTCTTC,CASRHTGGSYNEQFF
TRBV6-2/TRBV6-3,many,TRBD1,TRBJ1-2,TGTGCCAGCAGTTTTCAAGGCAGGGGGGCCTACACCTTC,CASSFQGRGAYTF
TRBV30,many,.,TRBJ2-3,TGTGCCTGGAGTGTGGCAGGGGGCACAGATACGCAGTATTTT,CAWSVAGGTDTQYF
TRBV30,many,.,TRBJ1-2,TGTGCCTGGGCCGGGACGGCAAACTATGGCTACACCTTC,CAWAGTANYGYTF
TRBV5-6,.,.,TRBJ2-3,TGTGCCAGCAGCTTGGAAGGGGGAGAAGCGGTATACACAGATACGCAGTATTTT,CASSLEGGEAVYTDTQYF
TRBV6-5,many,TRBD1,TRBJ1-1,TGTGCCAGCAGTTACTCTCGGGACAGCAGATTGAACACTGAAGCTTTCTTT,CASSYSRDSRLNTEAFF
TRBV28,.,TRBD1,TRBJ2-5,TGTGCCAGCAGCTGGACAGGGGTCGGGGAGACCCAGTACTTC,CASSWTGVGETQYF
TRBV2,once,TRBD2,TRBJ2-1,TGTGCCAGCAGCCGCGGGACTAGCGGGAGCAGGGGTGAGCAGTTCTTC,CASSRGTSGSRGEQFF
TRBV6-2/TRBV6-3,many,.,TRBJ2-7,TGTGCCAGCAGTCTCGACAGAGTGGACTTCTACGAGCAGTACTTC,CASSLDRVDFYEQYF
TRBV7-2,many,TRBD1,TRBJ2-5,TGTGCCAGCAGCTCGGGGGAAACAGGGGGTCGAGAGACCCAGTACTTC,CASSSGETGGRETQYF
TRBV14,many,TRBD2,TRBJ2-1,TGTGCCAGCAGCCCGGGACTAGCAGGAGTTACGAACTCCTACAATGAGCAGTTCTTC,CASSPGLAGVTNSYNEQFF
TRBV9,.,TRBD1,TRBJ2-5,TGTGCCAGCAGCGCAAACGAGTATAAGGGACAGGGAGAGGAGACCCAGTACTTC,CASSANEYKGQGEETQYF
TRBV20-1,many,.,TRBJ2-7,TGCAGTGCTAATAATGCTCCGAGGAGCTCCTACGAGCAGTACTTC,CSANNAPRSSYEQYF
TRBV25-1,many,TRBD2,TRBJ2-5,TGTGCCAGCAGTGATTGGCGGGGCGGGAGGGCCTTTGGTGAGACCCAGTACTTC,CASSDWRGGRAFGETQYF
TRBV19,many,.,TRBJ1-5,TGTGCCAGTAGAACACAGGGAGCTAGCAATCAGCCCCAGCATTTT,CASRTQGASNQPQHF
TRBV20-1,.,.,TRBJ1-4,TGCAGTGCTCCGCAGGGGATGACTGAAAAACTGTTTTTT,CSAPQGMTEKLFF
TRBV25-1,many,TRBD2,TRBJ2-7,TGTGCCAGCAGTGAATTGTCGGGGGGCGAGCAGTACTTC,CASSELSGGEQYF
TRBV20-1,many,TRBD2,TRBJ2-1,TGCAGTGCCGTAGCGGGAGGCGAGCAGTTCTTC,CSAVAGGEQFF
TRBV18,many,.,TRBJ2-2,TGTGCCAGCAGTACCGCCGACACCGGGGAGCTGTTTTTT,CASSTADTGELFF
TRBV6-1,many,.,TRBJ2-1,TGTGCCAGCAAACTGGGTGGGGGCGGAGCCTACAATGAGCAGTTCTTC,CASKLGGGGAYNEQFF
TRBV6-6,few,.,TRBJ2-7,TGTGCCAGCAGTTACTCTTCCGGGGGAACCTACGAGCAGTACTTC,CASSYSSGGTYEQYF
TRBV2,many,.,TRBJ2-7,TGTGCCAGCAGTGTTGGTAGGTTCTACGAGCAGTACTTC,CASSVGRFYEQYF
TRBV7-9,.,.,TRBJ2-7,TGTGCCAGCAGCCTCGACTTGATTCGGGAGCAGTACTTC,CASSLDLIREQYF
TRBV4-2,many,.,TRBJ2-3,TGTGCCAGCAGCCAAGACAACCACAACGGGTTCAGGTCAGATACGCAGTATTTT,CASSQDNHNGFRSDTQYF
TRBV10-2,.,TRBD1,TRBJ2-2,TGCGCCAGCAGTGAGAAGGCCCAGGGGGCGGCGAACACCGGGGAGCTGTTTTTT,CASSEKAQGAANTGELFF
TRBV27,few,.,TRBJ2-7,TGTGCCAGCAGTTTATCAATCGGTTACGAGCAGTACTTC,CASSLSIGYEQYF
TRBV28,.,.,TRBJ2-7,TGTGCCAGCAGCCCAGAGGGGGCCCTAGCGGTTCTTTCCTACGAGCAGTACTTC,CASSPEGALAVLSYEQYF
TRBV19,few,TRBD1,TRBJ1-1,TGTGCCAGTACCTCGAACAGGGGGAGGATGAACACTGAAGCTTTCTTT,CASTSNRGRMNTEAFF
TRBV10-1,.,.,TRBJ2-1,TGCGCCAGCAGTGAGTCGATCCTCAATGAGCAGTTCTTC,CASSESILNEQFF
TRBV19,few,.,TRBJ1-6,TGTGCCAGCAGGACGAACAGGGCCGGAATTTCACCCCTCCACTTT,CASRTNRAGISPLHF
TRBV12-3/TRBV12-4,.,.,TRBJ1-5,TGTGCCAGCAGTTCCATATTAGGGTCTGGCAATCAGCCCCAGCATTTT,CASSSILGSGNQPQHF
TRBV12-3/TRBV12-4,few,.,TRBJ2-5,TGTGCCAGCAGTTTTTCATTTGGGACTCAAGAGACCCAGTACTTC,CASSFSFGTQETQYF
TRBV7-2,.,TRBD1,TRBJ1-6,TGTGCCAGCAGCTTCCGGGGAGGACAGGGTAATTCACCCCTCCACTTT,CASSFRGGQGNSPLHF
TRBV20-1,.,.,TRBJ1-2,TGCAGTGCTAGAAACCGAATGGACAGCTATGGCTACACCTTC,CSARNRMDSYGYTF
TRBV6-2/TRBV6-3,many,.,TRBJ2-7,TGTGCCAGCAGCCCACTTGGACGTATCTCCTACGAGCAGTACTTC,CASSPLGRISYEQYF